The 28 T cell receptor beta chains given below trace back to one sample, sequenced in a study of long-term antiretroviral therapy in people with HIV. The assay used was immunoSEQ (version v3.0), run at survey level. Profiled with immunoSEQ multiplex PCR; TCRdb holds only in-frame clones, not every one. The sample has 20,000 to 25,000 clones, around 82% seen once. The sample consisted of unsorted PBMCs, taken 1.5 years after starting antiretroviral therapy. These receptors were collected from a man aged 25 to 45 with HIV.

The chain links TRBV27 to TRBJ2-5; D remains unclear. Per the germline V gene, CDR1 is MNHEY and CDR2 is SMNVEV (reference sequence). Trimming stripped 5 bases from V and 5 bases from J, with 21 bases between. This CDR3 contains 16 residues. The CDR3 nucleotides read TGTGCCAGCAGTCCCCAAGAAGGTCCGGATCAGGAGACCCAGTACTTC. This codes for CASSPQEGPDQETQYF.

The chain recombines TRBV10-3 with TRBJ2-1, with 8 nucleotides matching TRBD1. Germline CDR1 reads ENHRY; CDR2 reads SYGVKD. The junction had 6 bases not matched to a gene; V was cut back by 2 bases and J by 0 bases. The CDR3 runs to 17 residues. The CDR3 sequence: CAISEPGQGSSYNEQFF. As DNA, the CDR3 is TGTGCCATCAGTGAGCCCGGACAGGGTAGCTCCTACAATGAGCAGTTCTTC.

This chain links TRBV7-2 with TRBJ2-5; D gene uncertain. Trimming cost V 5 bases and J 5 bases, with 9 bases left between them. Germline lookup yields CDR1 SGHTA and CDR2 FQGNSA. This CDR3 contains 12 residues. The DNA for the CDR3 is TGTGCCAGCAGCGGTCACGCGGAGACCCAGTACTTC. Amino acid sequence: CASSGHAETQYF.

The chain is built from TRBV29-1 and TRBJ1-2; 7 nucleotides match TRBD1. Germline loops: CDR1 SQVTM, CDR2 ANQGSEA. This CDR3 is 13 amino acids long. J lost 2 bases, V lost 4 bases, and 4 bases had no gene match. For the CDR3, the DNA is TGCAGCGTTGGGGCAGGGGGAAACTATGGCTACACCTTC. Its translation is CSVGAGGNYGYTF.

The chain employs TRBV7-8 and TRBJ2-7; D is unresolved. This CDR3 is built from 16 residues. CDR1 is SGHVS, CDR2 FQNEAQ, per germline. V shed 5 bases and J shed 0 bases, with 17 bases lying between them. CDR3 loop: CASSPAAVKFSYEQYF. DNA for the CDR3: TGTGCCAGCAGCCCCGCCGCGGTTAAGTTCTCCTACGAGCAGTACTTC.

This chain links TRBV19 with TRBJ2-7; possibly TRBD1 for D (6 bases). CDR3 size: 16 residues. CDR1 is LNHDA, CDR2 SQIVND, per germline (reference sequence). Trimming removed 3 bases from V and 0 bases from J, with 15 bases in between. The CDR3 sequence is CASSIGEGTSSYEQYF. CDR3 in DNA: TGTGCCAGTAGTATTGGGGAAGGGACAAGCTCCTACGAGCAGTACTTC.

This clone was seen a handful of times. The chain combines TRBV6-4 with TRBJ1-1, with a tentative D call TRBD1 (6 bases). CDR1 and CDR2 (germline): MRHNA, SNTAGT. V dropped 5 bases and J dropped 3 bases, with 13 bases sitting between them. The CDR3 extends over 14 amino acids. Here the CDR3 DNA reads TGTGCCAGCAGTAGCGGACAGCCTTACACTGAAGCTTTCTTT. Protein product: CASSSGQPYTEAFF.

This clone was seen more than once but under ten times. The chain joins TRBV4-3 to TRBJ2-2; 10 nucleotides line up with TRBD2. The germline CDR1 and CDR2 sequences are LGHNA and YSLEER. The CDR3 has 17 amino acids. Unmatched junction bases numbered 6, after V lost 4 bases and J lost 1 base. Here the CDR3 reads CASSPSSGRWNTGELFF. DNA for the CDR3: TGCGCCAGCAGCCCGAGTAGCGGGAGGTGGAACACCGGGGAGCTGTTTTTT.

The chain links TRBV18 to TRBJ2-7; maybe TRBD2 (5 bases). This CDR3 has 14 amino acids. The ends were cut back, 6 bases at V and 2 bases at J, with 14 bases in the middle. Germline CDR1 and CDR2: KGHSH and LQKENI. The CDR3 region has the DNA TGTGCCAGCTCCCACAACCCCGGGGCCTACGAGCAGTACTTC. Residues: CASSHNPGAYEQYF.

The chain joins TRBV27 to TRBJ1-6; no reliable D call. V was clipped by 0 bases and J by 0 bases, with 3 bases between them. The CDR3 is 15 amino acids. Germline V lookup: CDR1 MNHEY, CDR2 SMNVEV (reference sequence). This chain's CDR3 is CASSLSGSYNSPLHF. In nucleotides, the CDR3 is TGTGCCAGCAGTTTATCGGGCTCCTATAATTCACCCCTCCACTTT.

V and J are TRBV6-5 and TRBJ1-1; possibly TRBD1 for D (5 bases). The CDR3 length is 13 residues. In germline, CDR1 is MNHEY, CDR2 SVGAGI. The V end was cut by 5 bases, the J end by 1 base, with 8 bases between. CDR3 sequence reads: CASSKTENTEAFF. The CDR3 bases are TGTGCCAGCAGTAAGACAGAGAACACTGAAGCTTTCTTT.

This clone came up a few times. The J gene is TRBJ2-1, the V gene TRBV6-4; 9 bases map to TRBD2. V dropped 0 bases and J dropped 6; count of bases not matched to a gene: 3. The germline gives CDR1 MRHNA, CDR2 SNTAGT. This CDR3 has 15 amino acids. CDR3 sequence: CASSDSRGLANEQFF. The CDR3 region has the DNA TGTGCCAGCAGTGACTCGAGGGGACTAGCCAATGAGCAGTTCTTC.

This sequence joins TRBV15 and TRBJ2-1; D unresolved. The ends were cut back, 0 bases at V and 10 bases at J, with 10 bases in the middle. Germline values: CDR1 LNHNV, CDR2 YYDKDF (reference sequence). The CDR3 has 13 amino acids. The CDR3 DNA reads TGTGCCACCAGCAGAGATCTCGATGGGGAGCAGTTCTTC. Protein product: CATSRDLDGEQFF.

V usage is TRBV7-2 and J usage is TRBJ2-4, with a weak D call TRBD1 (5 bases). The CDR3 is made up of 15 amino acids. CDR1 and CDR2 (germline): SGHTA, FQGNSA. With 4 bases removed from V and 6 bases from J, the gap between germline ends came to 16 bases. The CDR3 nucleotides are TGTGCCAGCAGCTCAGGAACTCAGGGCTCAAACATTCAGTACTTC. Protein: CASSSGTQGSNIQYF.

The rearrangement links TRBV18 to TRBJ2-3; 9 bases are shared with TRBD2. The CDR3 consists of 18 residues. The V gene's germline CDR1 is KGHSH and CDR2 LQKENI. Losses at the gene ends were 4 bases for V and 1 base for J; bases not matched to a gene: 12. This CDR3 is CASSLYLAGEDGTDTQYF. The CDR3 region has the DNA TGTGCCAGCTCACTTTACTTAGCGGGAGAAGACGGCACAGATACGCAGTATTTT.

The rearrangement joins TRBV6-8 to TRBJ2-7; D is undetermined. This CDR3 is built from 16 residues. Germline assignment: CDR1 MNHGY and CDR2 SAAAGT. The germline V and J ends were trimmed by 3 bases and 0 bases, with 15 bases remaining between them. The CDR3, as DNA: TGTGCCAGCAGTTATTCCCCAAAGAGCGTCTCCTACGAGCAGTACTTC. Its protein is CASSYSPKSVSYEQYF.

J is TRBJ2-7 and V is TRBV14; D is possibly TRBD2 (7 bases). This CDR3 has 17 residues. CDR1 is SGHDN, CDR2 FVKESK, per germline. Between the trimmed V and J ends, which lost 1 base and 0 bases, there was a span of 16 bases. The CDR3 is CASSQGEGDTPSYEQYF. Written as DNA, the CDR3 is TGTGCCAGCAGCCAAGGGGAGGGGGATACCCCCTCCTACGAGCAGTACTTC. The complete variable domain, with remaining parts taken from reference TRBV14 and TRBJ2-7, reads EAGVTQFPSHSVIEKGQTVTLRCDPISGHDNLYWYRRVMGKEIKFLLHFVKESKQDESGMPNNRFLAERTGGTYSTLKVQPAELEDSGVYFCASSQGEGDTPSYEQYFGPGTRLTVT.

The chain couples TRBV6-6 to TRBJ1-5; D is unclear. CDR1 and CDR2 from the germline V gene are MNHNY and SVGAGI (reference sequence). The CDR3 is 12 residues long. With 7 bases removed from V and 3 bases from J, the gap between germline ends came to 7 bases. CDR3 sequence (DNA): TGTGCCAGCAAACAGCCCAATCAGCCCCAGCATTTT. Translation: CASKQPNQPQHF.

This chain links TRBV5-4 with TRBJ2-7, with TRBD2 matching over 10 bases. Germline V lookup: CDR1 SGHNT, CDR2 YYREEE (reference sequence). J lost 7 bases, V lost 4 bases, and 11 bases had no gene match. The CDR3 sequence is 15 residues long. The CDR3 spells CASSQDGAGGREQYF. The CDR3 coding sequence is TGTGCCAGCAGCCAGGACGGAGCGGGAGGGCGGGAGCAGTACTTC. The full variable domain, completed using reference TRBV5-4 and TRBJ2-7, is ETGVTQSPTHLIKTRGQQVTLRCSSQSGHNTVSWYQQALGQGPQFIFQYYREEENGRGNFPPRFSGLQFPNYSSELNVNALELDDSALYLCASSQDGAGGREQYFGPGTRLTVT.

The chain couples TRBV5-1 to TRBJ1-1; TRBD1 might be the D (6 bases). The germline V gene has CDR1 SGHRS and CDR2 YFSETQ. The CDR3 has 14 amino acids. Trimming removed 4 bases from V and 4 bases from J, with 14 bases in between. The CDR3 coding sequence is TGCGCCAGCAGCACGGACAGACTCCCCACTGAAGCTTTCTTT. It yields the protein CASSTDRLPTEAFF.

The rearrangement links TRBV28 to TRBJ2-2; D is unclear. V lost 6 bases and J 2 bases, leaving 10 bases between the germline ends. CDR3 length: 14 amino acids. Germline V lookup: CDR1 MDHEN, CDR2 SYDVKM. The CDR3 sequence is CASSADGNTGELFF. The CDR3 nucleotides read TGTGCCAGCAGCGCGGACGGAAACACCGGGGAGCTGTTTTTT. The full variable domain, its missing parts supplied by reference TRBV28 and TRBJ2-2, is DVKVTQSSRYLVKRTGEKVFLECVQDMDHENMFWYRQDPGLGLRLIYFSYDVKMKEKGDIPEGYSVSREKKERFSLILESASTNQTSMYLCASSADGNTGELFFGEGSRLTVL.

The chain uses TRBV7-7 and TRBJ1-2, with 10 bases aligning to TRBD1. CDR1 and CDR2 from the germline V gene are SSHAT and FNYEAQ (reference sequence). The CDR3 has 14 residues. DNA for the CDR3: TGTGCGATATCCCCTCCGGGACAGGGGTCTTACTACACCTTC. Translating it yields CAISPPGQGSYYTF.

J is TRBJ2-3 and V is TRBV6-4; D is undetermined. The ends were cut back, 6 bases at V and 6 bases at J, with 13 bases in the middle. This CDR3 has 13 residues. CDR1 is MRHNA and CDR2 is SNTAGT in the germline V gene. CDR3 in amino acids: CASRPDGRDTQYF. CDR3 DNA sequence: TGTGCCAGCAGACCGGATGGAAGGGATACGCAGTATTTT.

The chain employs TRBV5-4 and TRBJ2-2; 14 bases align to TRBD2. Germline CDR1 SGHNT, CDR2 YYREEE (reference sequence). The V and J ends lost 4 bases and 0 bases, in that order; junction bases with no gene match: 5. The CDR3 consists of 18 residues. The CDR3 DNA is TGTGCCAGCAGCGGGGGACTAGCGGGAGAGGCGAACACCGGGGAGCTGTTTTTT. Protein product: CASSGGLAGEANTGELFF.

V and J are TRBV15 and TRBJ2-7; D call uncertain. Trimming left V 0 bases short and J 3 bases short, with 6 bases between. Per the germline V gene, CDR1 is LNHNV and CDR2 is YYDKDF (reference sequence). The CDR3 runs 13 residues. This CDR3 reads CATSRDGVYEQYF. CDR3 coding DNA: TGTGCCACCAGCAGAGATGGAGTCTACGAGCAGTACTTC.

J is TRBJ2-1 and V is TRBV5-1; TRBD1 aligns across 7 bases. The germline V gene encodes CDR1 SGHRS and CDR2 YFSETQ. This CDR3 is 18 amino acids long. V gave up 4 bases and J gave up 6 bases; unmatched junction bases: 19. CDR3 protein: CASSPVGTDLAVGNEQFF. The CDR3 DNA reads TGCGCCAGCAGCCCAGTCGGGACAGACCTGGCTGTAGGCAATGAGCAGTTCTTC. The whole variable domain, remainder taken from reference TRBV5-1 and TRBJ2-1, is KAGVTQTPRYLIKTRGQQVTLSCSPISGHRSVSWYQQTPGQGLQFLFEYFSETQRNKGNFPGRFSGRQFSNSRSEMNVSTLELGDSALYLCASSPVGTDLAVGNEQFFGPGTRLTVL.

The V and J genes are TRBV7-3 and TRBJ2-1; no firm D call. Looked up from germline, CDR1 is SGHTA and CDR2 is FQGTGA. The CDR3 extends over 13 amino acids. Trimming stripped 5 bases from V and 5 bases from J, with 10 bases between. CDR3 DNA sequence: TGTGCCAGCAGCCCCAGTCTCCACAATGAGCAGTTCTTC. Residues: CASSPSLHNEQFF. The full variable domain, with the rest looked up from reference TRBV7-3 and TRBJ2-1, is GAGVSQTPSNKVTEKGKYVELRCDPISGHTALYWYRQSLGQGPEFLIYFQGTGAADDSGLPNDRFFAVRPEGSVSTLKIQRTERGDSAVYLCASSPSLHNEQFFGPGTRLTVL.

The rearrangement links TRBV28 to TRBJ2-2; D remains unclear. Trimming shortened V by 7 bases and J by 6 bases, and 9 bases separated the two germline ends. This CDR3 spans 12 amino acids. Per the germline V gene, CDR1 is MDHEN and CDR2 is SYDVKM. The CDR3 DNA is TGTGCCAGCACCTCCCCGGCCGGGGAGCTGTTTTTT. Amino acids: CASTSPAGELFF.